The next 26 T cell receptor beta chains were all read from a single sample in a study of blood T cell repertoires in COVID-19. Assay used: immunoSEQ multiplex PCR; TCRdb lists only in-frame clones, some missing. The table lists over 250,000 clones, 80% to 90% of them singletons, with around 10% in the top ten. Sequenced material: PBMCs or T cells enriched from blood (not recorded which). These receptors were taken from a woman aged 18-35 years who had recovered from COVID-19.

The J gene is TRBJ2-7, the V gene TRBV5-1, with D unclear. CDR1 is SGHRS and CDR2 is YFSETQ in the germline V gene. V lost 0 bases and J 3 bases, leaving 10 bases between the germline ends. This CDR3 contains 14 residues. The CDR3: CASSLDDFNYEQYF. CDR3 nucleotide sequence: TGCGCCAGCAGCTTGGATGACTTTAACTACGAGCAGTACTTC.

The V gene is TRBV4-2, the J gene TRBJ1-4; 7 bases map to TRBD1. V was pared by 2 bases and J by 8 bases, with 5 bases of the junction left unmatched. CDR1 and CDR2 from the germline V gene are LGHNA and YNFKEQ. This CDR3 spans 14 amino acids. The CDR3 coding sequence is TGTGCCAGCAGCCAACAGGGGGGCGCGGAAAAACTGTTTTTT. Encoded protein: CASSQQGGAEKLFF.

The chain uses TRBV28 and TRBJ2-7; TRBD2 might be the D (5 bases). Germline-derived CDR1 and CDR2 are MDHEN and SYDVKM. Trimming took off 8 bases at V and 0 bases at J, with 11 bases between the two ends. CDR3 length equals 13 residues. Here the CDR3 reads CASGRGSSYEQYF. The DNA of the CDR3 is TGTGCCAGCGGACGTGGGAGCTCCTACGAGCAGTACTTC.

Details on this clone: This sample also contains other DNA sequences that code for the same CDR3. The gene calls are TRBV19 and TRBJ1-2; D is unresolved. Deletions cut 5 bases from V and 2 bases from J, with 6 bases between. Germline V gives CDR1 LNHDA, CDR2 SQIVND (reference sequence). The CDR3 sequence is 12 residues long. CDR3 coding DNA: TGTGCCAGTAGTTACAGCAACTATGGCTACACCTTC. Its translation: CASSYSNYGYTF.

This chain uses TRBV7-3 with TRBJ2-3; 11 bases align to TRBD2. V gave up 5 bases and J gave up 8 bases; unmatched junction bases: 9. This CDR3 comprises 15 residues. CDR1 and CDR2 from the germline V gene are SGHTA and FQGTGA. This CDR3 is CASSVIAGGRGTQYF. The CDR3 bases are TGTGCCAGCAGCGTCATAGCGGGAGGGCGGGGTACGCAGTATTTT.

The chain recombines TRBV4-1 with TRBJ1-5, with D unclear. Germline V gene data show CDR1 as MGHRA and CDR2 as YSYEKL. V was shortened by 6 bases and J by 6 bases, with 12 bases between the two germline ends. The CDR3 consists of 13 residues. The CDR3 region is CASSLVRGQPQHF. The CDR3 DNA is TGCGCCAGCAGTCTAGTTCGGGGTCAGCCCCAGCATTTT.

The V call is TRBV18, the J call TRBJ2-2, with unresolved D. The CDR3 has 14 residues. Germline V gives CDR1 KGHSH, CDR2 LQKENI. The V end was cut by 3 bases, the J end by 5 bases, with 10 bases between. DNA for the CDR3: TGTGCCAGCTCACCGGCTAGTTGGACCGGGGAGCTGTTTTTT. Amino acids: CASSPASWTGELFF.

The genes are TRBV27 and TRBJ1-4; 8 positions match TRBD1. Germline lookup yields CDR1 MNHEY and CDR2 SMNVEV (reference sequence). The J segment lost 6 bases and the V segment lost 5 bases, leaving 8 bases of the junction unmatched. This CDR3 contains 15 residues. As DNA, the CDR3 is TGTGCCAGCAGTGATATTATGGACAGGGATGAAAAACTGTTTTTT. Translated, it gives CASSDIMDRDEKLFF.

The chain joins TRBV30 to TRBJ1-5; D is uncertain. The V gene lost 0 bases and the J gene lost 6 bases, with 9 bases spanning the gap. The CDR3 is 13 amino acids. Per germline, CDR1 GTSNPN and CDR2 SVGIG (reference sequence). The DNA of the CDR3 is TGTGCCTGGAGTGTAGAGTCTTCTCAGCCCCAGCATTTT. Translating it yields CAWSVESSQPQHF.

The rearrangement uses TRBV19 and TRBJ1-2, with TRBD1 as a possible D gene (5 bases). The V end lost 5 bases, the J end lost 6 bases, and 7 bases lay between the germline ends. The CDR3 covers 11 residues. CDR1 and CDR2 (germline): LNHDA, SQIVND (reference sequence). CDR3 nucleotides: TGTGCCAGTAGTGGCAGGGATGGCTACACCTTC. Translating gives CASSGRDGYTF.

The V call is TRBV7-9, the J call TRBJ1-4; a possible D gene is TRBD1 (6 bases). The CDR3 has 15 residues. The germline V and J ends were trimmed by 4 bases and 7 bases, with 16 bases remaining between them. Per germline, CDR1 SEHNR and CDR2 FQNEAQ (reference sequence). The CDR3 sequence: CASSSQGARGEKLFF. The CDR3 DNA reads as TGTGCCAGCAGCTCGCAGGGAGCCAGGGGTGAAAAACTGTTTTTT.

This clone was counted once. This rearrangement joins TRBV7-2 to TRBJ2-5, with D unclear. The CDR3 length is 14 residues. The V gene's germline CDR1 is SGHTA and CDR2 FQGNSA. V was shortened by 5 bases and J by 1 base, with 11 bases between the two germline ends. CDR3: CASSKTGSQETQYF. CDR3 nucleotides: TGTGCCAGCAGCAAAACCGGGTCCCAAGAGACCCAGTACTTC.

This chain joins TRBV6-5 and TRBJ2-5; TRBD1 matches 7 bases. Germline loops: CDR1 MNHEY, CDR2 SVGAGI. The CDR3 is made up of 16 amino acids. With 2 bases clipped from V and 5 bases from J, the junction kept 11 bases outside the gene matches. The CDR3 loop is CASSYVGGGLRETQYF. The CDR3 nucleotides are TGTGCCAGCAGTTACGTAGGGGGCGGGCTTCGGGAGACCCAGTACTTC.

V gene TRBV21-1 combines with J gene TRBJ1-5; the D call TRBD1 from the table was never checked on the DNA. TRBV21-1 is described as a pseudogene. The CDR3 contains 20 residues. The CDR3 region is CASSKSPPGQGLKRNQPQHF. CDR3 bases: TGTGCCAGCAGCAAGTCCCCTCCCGGACAGGGTCTTAAACGCAATCAGCCCCAGCATTTT.

The chain employs TRBV28 and TRBJ1-3; D may be TRBD1 (5 bases). V was trimmed by 4 bases and J by 2 bases, leaving 9 bases between them. The CDR3 length is 14 residues. The germline V gene encodes CDR1 MDHEN and CDR2 SYDVKM. The CDR3 coding sequence is TGTGCCAGCAGTTCCGGGGGGGCTGGAAACACCATATATTTT. Translating it yields CASSSGGAGNTIYF. The full variable domain, completed using reference TRBV28 and TRBJ1-3, is DVKVTQSSRYLVKRTGEKVFLECVQDMDHENMFWYRQDPGLGLRLIYFSYDVKMKEKGDIPEGYSVSREKKERFSLILESASTNQTSMYLCASSSGGAGNTIYFGEGSWLTVV.

The V and J genes are TRBV5-8 and TRBJ1-2, with D maybe TRBD1 (6 bases). The CDR3 loop spans 15 amino acids. Germline assignment: CDR1 SGHTS and CDR2 YDEGEE. V was cut by 4 bases and J by 1 base, with 14 bases left in between. CDR3 coding DNA: TGTGCCAGCAGCCACCGACAGGAGTTTAACTATGGCTACACCTTC. Translated, it gives CASSHRQEFNYGYTF. Together with reference TRBV5-8 and TRBJ1-2, the CDR3 gives the full variable domain: EAGVTQSPTHLIKTRGQQATLRCSPISGHTSVYWYQQALGLGLQFLLWYDEGEERNRGNFPPRFSGRQFPNYSSELNVNALELEDSALYLCASSHRQEFNYGYTFGSGTRLTVV.

This rearrangement joins TRBV7-2 to TRBJ1-3, with TRBD1 matching over 10 bases. This CDR3 contains 18 residues. CDR1 is SGHTA, CDR2 FQGNSA, per germline. V shed 1 base, J shed 2 bases, and the junction held 8 bases outside the gene matches. In DNA, the CDR3 is TGTGCCAGCAGCTTAGAGGGACAGGGGCCTTTTGCTGGAAACACCATATATTTT. Protein sequence: CASSLEGQGPFAGNTIYF.

The rearrangement joins TRBV28 to TRBJ2-4; TRBD2 matches 8 bases. Per germline, CDR1 MDHEN and CDR2 SYDVKM. Trimming at V came to 3 bases and at J to 1 base, leaving 5 bases not matched to a gene. The CDR3 is 16 amino acids. The CDR3 reads CASSFPGGAAKNIQYF. The CDR3 DNA follows: TGTGCCAGCAGTTTCCCCGGGGGGGCGGCCAAAAACATTCAGTACTTC. Drawing the rest from reference TRBV28 and TRBJ2-4, the complete variable domain is DVKVTQSSRYLVKRTGEKVFLECVQDMDHENMFWYRQDPGLGLRLIYFSYDVKMKEKGDIPEGYSVSREKKERFSLILESASTNQTSMYLCASSFPGGAAKNIQYFGAGTRLSVL.

The chain couples TRBV7-9 to TRBJ1-1, with 8 bases lining up with TRBD1. Germline-derived CDR1 and CDR2 are SEHNR and FQNEAQ (reference sequence). The CDR3 is 17 residues long. The V and J ends lost 6 bases and 3 bases, in that order; junction bases with no gene match: 15. CDR3 protein: CASSFQGAGKMDTEAFF. CDR3 bases: TGTGCCAGCAGTTTTCAGGGGGCAGGGAAAATGGACACTGAAGCTTTCTTT.

The J gene is TRBJ2-3, the V gene TRBV7-2, with 8 nucleotides matching TRBD2. This CDR3 has 16 amino acids. Germline V CDR1 and CDR2: SGHTA, FQGNSA. Trimming cost V 1 base and J 1 base; bases outside gene matches: 4. Here the CDR3 DNA reads TGTGCCAGCAGCTTAGTGGTTAGCGGGGGCACAGATACGCAGTATTTT. This codes for CASSLVVSGGTDTQYF.

The genes are TRBV7-2 and TRBJ2-1, with unresolved D. Germline CDR1 and CDR2: SGHTA and FQGNSA. The CDR3 has 12 amino acids. V was pared by 0 bases and J by 8 bases, with 5 bases between. The CDR3 sequence is CASSLAAYEQFF. The CDR3 DNA reads as TGTGCCAGCAGCTTAGCAGCTTATGAGCAGTTCTTC.

The chain carries TRBV7-3 and TRBJ2-3, with 9 bases that match TRBD1. This CDR3 spans 15 amino acids. V lost 2 bases, J lost 6 bases, and 6 bases stayed unmatched. The germline V gene encodes CDR1 SGHTA and CDR2 FQGTGA. This CDR3 reads CASSLVTGGGDTQYF. CDR3 bases: TGTGCCAGCAGCTTAGTGACAGGGGGTGGGGATACGCAGTATTTT.

The rearrangement joins TRBV4-2 to TRBJ1-4; possibly TRBD1 for D (6 bases). V was cut by 8 bases and J by 8 bases, with 15 bases left in between. CDR1 is LGHNA and CDR2 is YNFKEQ in the germline V gene. The CDR3 covers 13 residues. In nucleotides, the CDR3 is TGTGCCAGCGAGGGGGTGATGAAGGAAAAACTGTTTTTT. Translating gives CASEGVMKEKLFF.

This clone occurred once. The V gene is TRBV9, the J gene TRBJ1-2; a weak D match, TRBD1 (6 bases). The CDR3 runs to 16 residues. Trimming took off 4 bases at V and 0 bases at J, with 16 bases between the two ends. Germline V gene data show CDR1 as SGDLS and CDR2 as YYNGEE. The CDR3 nucleotides are TGTGCCAGCAGCCCATCGGACAGTTACTCTAACTATGGCTACACCTTC. Translated, it gives CASSPSDSYSNYGYTF.

The chain is built from TRBV11-2 and TRBJ2-1; D is possibly TRBD2 (6 bases). This CDR3 has 15 amino acids. CDR1 is SGHAT, CDR2 FQNNGV, per germline. The V end was cut by 8 bases, the J end by 8 bases, with 22 bases between. The CDR3 DNA reads as TGTGCCAGCCGGAGGGTATCGAGGCTTACAGATGAGCAGTTCTTC. This translates into CASRRVSRLTDEQFF.

The genes are TRBV7-9 and TRBJ1-4; perhaps TRBD1 as D (6 bases). CDR1 SEHNR and CDR2 FQNEAQ come from the germline V gene (reference sequence). Trimming took 5 bases from V and 4 from J, leaving 14 bases between them. The length of the CDR3 is 15 residues. CDR3 region: CASSLWGQSNEKLFF. The CDR3 DNA is TGTGCCAGCAGCCTTTGGGGGCAAAGTAATGAAAAACTGTTTTTT. The full variable domain, completed using reference TRBV7-9 and TRBJ1-4, is DTGVSQNPRHKITKRGQNVTFRCDPISEHNRLYWYRQTLGQGPEFLTYFQNEAQLEKSRLLSDRFSAERPKGSFSTLEIQRTEQGDSAMYLCASSLWGQSNEKLFFGSGTQLSVL.